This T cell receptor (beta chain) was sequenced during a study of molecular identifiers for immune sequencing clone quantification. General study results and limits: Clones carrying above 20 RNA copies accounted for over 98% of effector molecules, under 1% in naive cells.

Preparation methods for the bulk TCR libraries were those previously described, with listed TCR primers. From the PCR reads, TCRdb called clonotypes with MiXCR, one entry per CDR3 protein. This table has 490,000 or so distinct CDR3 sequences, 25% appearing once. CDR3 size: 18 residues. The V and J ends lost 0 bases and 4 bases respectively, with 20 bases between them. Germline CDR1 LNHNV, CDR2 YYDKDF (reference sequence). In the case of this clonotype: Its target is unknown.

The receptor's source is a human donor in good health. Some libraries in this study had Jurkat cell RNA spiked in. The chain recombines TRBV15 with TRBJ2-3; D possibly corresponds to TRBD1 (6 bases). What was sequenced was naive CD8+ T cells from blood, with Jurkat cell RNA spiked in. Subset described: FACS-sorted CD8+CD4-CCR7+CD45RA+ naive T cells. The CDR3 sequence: CATSRDSIQGSQADTQYF. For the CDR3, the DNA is TGTGCCACCAGCAGAGACTCTATACAGGGCTCTCAAGCAGATACGCAGTATTTT.